This T cell receptor beta chain was recovered during a study of blood T cell repertoires in COVID-19. Study context: From the United States, Italy and Spain came samples of acute and convalescent COVID-19.

Germline CDR1 and CDR2: SQVTM and ANQGSEA. This CDR3 comprises 17 residues. Trimming took 3 bases from V and 1 from J; bases not matched to a gene: 9. The repertoire was sequenced with immunoSEQ multiplex PCR; TCRdb's copy has only in-frame clones and lacks some. The table shows 61,000 or so clones, with 88% occurring only once. What was sequenced was peripheral blood. V and J are TRBV29-1 and TRBJ2-1; 10 nucleotides match TRBD2. This TCR came from a woman aged 45-65 years with active or convalescent COVID-19. The CDR3 nucleotides read TGCAGCGTTGAGGGGACTAGCGACGACACTTCCTACAATGAGCAGTTCTTC. The encoded protein is CSVEGTSDDTSYNEQFF.